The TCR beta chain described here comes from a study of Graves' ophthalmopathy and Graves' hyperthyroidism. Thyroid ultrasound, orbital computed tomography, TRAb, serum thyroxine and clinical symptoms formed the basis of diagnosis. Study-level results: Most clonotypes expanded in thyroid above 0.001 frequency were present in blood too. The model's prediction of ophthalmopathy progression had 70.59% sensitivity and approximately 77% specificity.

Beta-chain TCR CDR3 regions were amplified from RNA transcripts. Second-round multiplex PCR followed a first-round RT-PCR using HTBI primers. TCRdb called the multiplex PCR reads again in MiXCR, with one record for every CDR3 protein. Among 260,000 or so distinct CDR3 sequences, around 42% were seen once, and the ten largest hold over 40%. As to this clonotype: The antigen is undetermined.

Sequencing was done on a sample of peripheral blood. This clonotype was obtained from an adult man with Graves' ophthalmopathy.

The CDR3 nucleotides read TGTGCCAGCAGCTTGGCAGGGCCCCCCGGGGAGCTGTTTTTT. Protein sequence: CASSLAGPPGELFF. J is TRBJ2-2 and V is TRBV5-4, with D tentatively TRBD1 (5 bases). CDR3 size: 14 residues. V gave up 0 bases and J gave up 6 bases, with 9 bases separating them. Looked up from germline, CDR1 is SGHNT and CDR2 is YYREEE (reference sequence). Full variable domain (missing parts from reference TRBV5-4 and TRBJ2-2): ETGVTQSPTHLIKTRGQQVTLRCSSQSGHNTVSWYQQALGQGPQFIFQYYREEENGRGNFPPRFSGLQFPNYSSELNVNALELDDSALYLCASSLAGPPGELFFGEGSRLTVL.